Listed below are T cell receptor beta chains from one sample, sequenced in a study of T cell responses to AZD1222 COVID-19 vaccine. TCRdb's table, derived via immunoSEQ multiplex PCR, lists solely in-frame clones and lacks some. The sample yields about 79,000 clones, 83% seen once. Sequenced here: peripheral blood, sampled 28 days after the second AZD1222 dose. The receptors stem from an adult who received the AZD1222 COVID-19 vaccine. Each CDR3 is given with its conserved first and last residue. The order of the fields is V gene, clone size, D gene, J gene, CDR3 DNA, CDR3 protein. D genes are given only for firm matches. Clone size is shown for a subset of rows, as once, few, many or a class of expanded clone.

v_call: TRBV25-1
clone_size: -
d_call: -
j_call: TRBJ1-6
cdr3_nt: TGTGCCAGCAGTGAATGGGGGGGGGATTCACCCCTCCACTTT
cdr3_aa: CASSEWGGDSPLHF

v_call: TRBV19
clone_size: -
d_call: -
j_call: TRBJ1-1
cdr3_nt: TGTGCCAGTAGTTATGCCCCCCGGAGTCCCACTGAAGCTTTCTTT
cdr3_aa: CASSYAPRSPTEAFF

v_call: TRBV30
clone_size: -
d_call: -
j_call: TRBJ2-3
cdr3_nt: TGTGCCTGGAGTCTACGGACTCAAGATACGCAGTATTTT
cdr3_aa: CAWSLRTQDTQYF

v_call: TRBV7-9
clone_size: -
d_call: -
j_call: TRBJ2-7
cdr3_nt: TGTGCCAGCAGCTCAGGGGTCGGCGAGCAGTACTTC
cdr3_aa: CASSSGVGEQYF

v_call: TRBV7-2
clone_size: -
d_call: -
j_call: TRBJ1-1
cdr3_nt: TGTGCCAGCAGCTTTTGGGGCCCGAACACTGAAGCTTTCTTT
cdr3_aa: CASSFWGPNTEAFF

v_call: TRBV19
clone_size: once
d_call: -
j_call: TRBJ1-2
cdr3_nt: TGTGCCAGTAGTCTACAGGGTTTGTATGGCTACACCTTC
cdr3_aa: CASSLQGLYGYTF

v_call: TRBV7-3
clone_size: -
d_call: TRBD2
j_call: TRBJ2-1
cdr3_nt: TGTGCCAGCAGCCTAGCGGGAGTACAAAATGAGCAGTTCTTC
cdr3_aa: CASSLAGVQNEQFF

v_call: TRBV7-3
clone_size: -
d_call: -
j_call: TRBJ2-6
cdr3_nt: TGTGCCAGCAGCCCGGGACTCCACCGCGACGTCCTGACTTTC
cdr3_aa: CASSPGLHRDVLTF

v_call: TRBV5-6
clone_size: -
d_call: -
j_call: TRBJ1-2
cdr3_nt: TGTGCCAGCAGCTTGGTTAATCAGGACTATGGCTACACCTTC
cdr3_aa: CASSLVNQDYGYTF

v_call: TRBV5-1
clone_size: -
d_call: -
j_call: TRBJ2-7
cdr3_nt: TGCGCCAGCAGCTTGTCCACAGCCTACGAGCAGTACTTC
cdr3_aa: CASSLSTAYEQYF

v_call: TRBV28
clone_size: few
d_call: TRBD1
j_call: TRBJ2-5
cdr3_nt: TGTGCCAGCAGTTTCACAGGGGGCTTACTAAGGGAGACCCAGTACTTC
cdr3_aa: CASSFTGGLLRETQYF

v_call: TRBV30
clone_size: -
d_call: -
j_call: TRBJ1-2
cdr3_nt: TGTGCCTGGATCCCCCGGCAGGGAGGCTATGGCTACACCTTC
cdr3_aa: CAWIPRQGGYGYTF

v_call: TRBV7-8
clone_size: once
d_call: -
j_call: TRBJ2-7
cdr3_nt: TGTGCCAGCAGCTATGTCAGGAACGAGCAGTACTTC
cdr3_aa: CASSYVRNEQYF

v_call: TRBV2
clone_size: -
d_call: -
j_call: TRBJ2-7
cdr3_nt: TGTGCCAGCAGGCCTCTAGAGGGTCCCTACGAGCAGTACTTC
cdr3_aa: CASRPLEGPYEQYF

v_call: TRBV15
clone_size: once
d_call: TRBD1
j_call: TRBJ1-5
cdr3_nt: TGTGCCACCAGCATTCGACAGGGGGCGGTCAATCAGCCCCAGCATTTT
cdr3_aa: CATSIRQGAVNQPQHF

v_call: TRBV7-3
clone_size: few
d_call: TRBD2
j_call: TRBJ2-1
cdr3_nt: TGTGCCAGCAGCTTAGCGGGAGGGCCCCTCAATGAGCAGTTCTTC
cdr3_aa: CASSLAGGPLNEQFF

v_call: TRBV21-1
clone_size: -
d_call: -
j_call: TRBJ1-1
cdr3_nt: TGTGCCAGCAGCAAAGAGGCAGGATCGCGGGGCACTGAAGCTTTCTTT
cdr3_aa: CASSKEAGSRGTEAFF

v_call: TRBV30
clone_size: few
d_call: -
j_call: TRBJ2-1
cdr3_nt: TGTGCCTGGAGTTATCCAACCCGACAGCTATTCTACAATGAGCAGTTCTTC
cdr3_aa: CAWSYPTRQLFYNEQFF

v_call: TRBV19
clone_size: -
d_call: TRBD2
j_call: TRBJ2-1
cdr3_nt: TGTGCCAGTAGTATTAGTCTAGCGGGAGTCTACAATGAGCAGTTCTTC
cdr3_aa: CASSISLAGVYNEQFF

v_call: TRBV3-1/TRBV3-2
clone_size: few
d_call: -
j_call: TRBJ2-2
cdr3_nt: TGTGCCAGCAGCCAACCCTTTACCGGGGAGCTGTTTTTT
cdr3_aa: CASSQPFTGELFF

v_call: TRBV6-5
clone_size: few
d_call: -
j_call: TRBJ2-2
cdr3_nt: TGTGCCAGCAGTTACACACCCCAGGTCACCGGGGAGCTGTTTTTT
cdr3_aa: CASSYTPQVTGELFF

v_call: TRBV30
clone_size: -
d_call: -
j_call: TRBJ1-1
cdr3_nt: TGTGCCTGGAGTACTCGACAGATTCTGAACACTGAAGCTTTCTTT
cdr3_aa: CAWSTRQILNTEAFF

v_call: TRBV27
clone_size: -
d_call: TRBD1
j_call: TRBJ1-5
cdr3_nt: TGTGCCAGCAGTCCAGGGGGCATCAGTCAGCCCCAGCATTTT
cdr3_aa: CASSPGGISQPQHF

v_call: TRBV6-2/TRBV6-3
clone_size: -
d_call: -
j_call: TRBJ2-1
cdr3_nt: TGTGCCAGCAGTTTCTCACTATACAATGAGCAGTTCTTC
cdr3_aa: CASSFSLYNEQFF

v_call: TRBV24-1
clone_size: -
d_call: -
j_call: TRBJ2-2
cdr3_nt: TGTGCCACCAGTGACCCCGCAAGGGAGCTGTTTTTT
cdr3_aa: CATSDPARELFF

v_call: TRBV7-2
clone_size: -
d_call: -
j_call: TRBJ1-1
cdr3_nt: TGTGCCAGCAGCTTAGACTCCGGACGGGACACTGAAGCTTTCTTT
cdr3_aa: CASSLDSGRDTEAFF

v_call: TRBV28
clone_size: -
d_call: -
j_call: TRBJ1-1
cdr3_nt: TGTGCCAGCAGCCTTGGGGGAGACGGTTTCTTT
cdr3_aa: CASSLGGDGFF

v_call: TRBV29-1
clone_size: few
d_call: TRBD2
j_call: TRBJ2-7
cdr3_nt: TGCAGCGTTGATGGACTAGCGGGGAACTCCTACGAGCAGTACTTC
cdr3_aa: CSVDGLAGNSYEQYF